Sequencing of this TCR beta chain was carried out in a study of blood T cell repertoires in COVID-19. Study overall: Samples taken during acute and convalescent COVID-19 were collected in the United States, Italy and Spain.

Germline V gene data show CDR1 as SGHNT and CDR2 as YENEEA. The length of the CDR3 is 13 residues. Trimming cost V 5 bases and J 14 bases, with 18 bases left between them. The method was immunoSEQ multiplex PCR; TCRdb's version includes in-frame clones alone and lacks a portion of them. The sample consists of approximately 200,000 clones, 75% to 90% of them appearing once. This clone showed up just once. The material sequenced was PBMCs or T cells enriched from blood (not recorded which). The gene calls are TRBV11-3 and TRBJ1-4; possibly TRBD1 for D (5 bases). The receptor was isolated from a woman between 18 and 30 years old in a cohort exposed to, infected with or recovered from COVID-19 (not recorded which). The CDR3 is CASSPYGGGSLFF. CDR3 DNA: TGTGCCAGCAGCCCCTACGGGGGGGGTTCGCTGTTTTTT.